Reported below is one T cell receptor (beta chain). The source of the sample is a study of control samples from healthy donors and cancer patients. Germline loops: CDR1 SGHTA, CDR2 FQGNSA. The CDR3 covers 19 residues. Trimming left V 2 bases short and J 4 bases short, with 23 bases between. Clones were sequenced by immunoSEQ multiplex PCR, and TCRdb holds only the in-frame ones, with some missing. Of 150,000 to 200,000 clones listed, around 89% were seen once; the top ten hold approximately 1.4%. Sequencing was performed on blood. The rearrangement joins TRBV7-2 to TRBJ1-4, with D possibly matching TRBD1 (6 bases). The clonotype was recovered from a woman in her forties or fifties in good health. The CDR3 is CASSLPAQGNLLGNEKLFF. The CDR3 DNA reads as TGTGCCAGCAGCTTACCAGCGCAGGGGAACCTCTTGGGTAATGAAAAACTGTTTTTT.